This T cell receptor (beta chain) was profiled in a study of cytomegalovirus exposure and HLA in healthy donors. Study conclusions and caveats: Most TCR sequences were seen very rarely across donors, but some public TCRs occurred in many. Accounts indicate the classifier identified cytomegalovirus status with strong specificity and sensitivity. Cytomegalovirus association was listed for about 150 TCR beta chains. Testing in vitro showed a few CMV-associated chains specific for CMV antigens.

The CDR3 consists of 17 residues. CDR1 SGHRS and CDR2 YFSETQ come from the germline V gene. Trimming removed 2 bases at V and 6 bases at J, with 20 bases between. Repertoires were generated with immunoSEQ multiplex PCR, while TCRdb's copy carries only in-frame clones and drops some. This sample has nearly 80,000 clones, with more than 85% found just once. Comments on this clone: Its antigen is unidentified.

This clonotype originated in a woman aged 30 to 39 in good health and CMV-seronegative. The chain couples TRBV5-1 to TRBJ2-2; D might be TRBD2 (6 bases). Sequences were obtained from PBMCs. The CDR3 sequence: CASSLGYGGASPGELFF. The CDR3 region has the DNA TGCGCCAGCAGCTTAGGGTACGGGGGAGCCTCGCCCGGGGAGCTGTTTTTT. The full variable domain, completed using reference TRBV5-1 and TRBJ2-2, is KAGVTQTPRYLIKTRGQQVTLSCSPISGHRSVSWYQQTPGQGLQFLFEYFSETQRNKGNFPGRFSGRQFSNSRSEMNVSTLELGDSALYLCASSLGYGGASPGELFFGEGSRLTVL.